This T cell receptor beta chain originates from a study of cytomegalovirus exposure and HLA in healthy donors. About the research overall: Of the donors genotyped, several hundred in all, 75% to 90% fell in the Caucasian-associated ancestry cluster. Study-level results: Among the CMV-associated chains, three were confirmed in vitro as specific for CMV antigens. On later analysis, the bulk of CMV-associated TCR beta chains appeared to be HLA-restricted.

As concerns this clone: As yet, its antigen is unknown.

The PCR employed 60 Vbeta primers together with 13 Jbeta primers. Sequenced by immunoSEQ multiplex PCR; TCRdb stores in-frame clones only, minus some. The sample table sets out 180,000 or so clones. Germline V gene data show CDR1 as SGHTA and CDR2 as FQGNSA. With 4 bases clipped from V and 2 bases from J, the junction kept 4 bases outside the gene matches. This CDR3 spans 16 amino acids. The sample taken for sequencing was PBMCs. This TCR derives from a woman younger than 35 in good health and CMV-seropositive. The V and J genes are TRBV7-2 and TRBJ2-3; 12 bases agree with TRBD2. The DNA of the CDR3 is TGTGCCAGCAGCTCAGCTAGCGGGGGGGCCACAGATACGCAGTATTTT. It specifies CASSSASGGATDTQYF.